The 21 T cell receptor beta chains below come from one sample, sequenced in a study of blood T cell repertoires in COVID-19. Sequenced by immunoSEQ multiplex PCR; TCRdb stores in-frame clones only, minus some. Seen here are fewer than 300,000 clones, 82% observed once, and the top ten hold roughly 3.1%. Sequenced input: peripheral blood. These receptors came from a young woman with acute or convalescent COVID-19.

The J gene is TRBJ2-1, the V gene TRBV6-4; 13 bases map to TRBD2. The trim removed 2 bases at V and 5 bases at J, leaving 0 bases unmatched. Germline V gene sequence: CDR1 MRHNA, CDR2 SNTAGT. The CDR3 spans 15 residues. CDR3 in amino acids: CASSDGTSGNNEQFF. As DNA, the CDR3 is TGTGCCAGCAGTGACGGGACTAGCGGGAACAATGAGCAGTTCTTC.

The chain recombines TRBV3-1 (or the pseudogene TRBV3-2) with TRBJ2-7; the D gene is possibly TRBD2 (5 bases). Germline loops: CDR1 LGHDT, CDR2 YNNKEL (reference sequence). The CDR3 consists of 14 residues. V was pared by 2 bases and J by 4 bases, with 12 bases between. Here the CDR3 reads CASSQRGRAYEQYF. In DNA form, the CDR3 reads TGTGCCAGCAGCCAACGGGGTAGGGCTTACGAGCAGTACTTC.

Concerning this clone itself: Other DNA sequences in this sample translate to the same CDR3. The gene calls are TRBV3-1 (or the pseudogene TRBV3-2) and TRBJ1-2; D is uncertain. CDR1 and CDR2 from the germline V gene are LGHDT and YNNKEL (reference sequence). V lost 1 base and J lost 5, with 5 bases in between. The CDR3 sequence is 12 residues long. The CDR3 DNA sequence: TGTGCCAGCAGCCAAGCCGGGTATGGCTACACCTTC. Protein product: CASSQAGYGYTF.

V and J are TRBV18 and TRBJ1-3, with D unclear. Germline V gives CDR1 KGHSH, CDR2 LQKENI. V was pared by 3 bases and J by 0 bases, with 9 bases between. The CDR3 spans 15 residues. CDR3 protein: CASSPAASSGNTIYF. CDR3 nucleotides: TGTGCCAGCTCACCGGCGGCCAGCTCTGGAAACACCATATATTTT.

The genes are TRBV5-4 and TRBJ1-6, with D hard to call. The V end lost 0 bases, the J end lost 0 bases, and 10 bases lay between the germline ends. CDR3 size: 17 residues. Germline lookup yields CDR1 SGHNT and CDR2 YYREEE (reference sequence). The CDR3, as DNA: TGTGCCAGCAGCTTGGGTCTTCCGGGCTCCTATAATTCACCCCTCCACTTT. It codes for CASSLGLPGSYNSPLHF. The full variable domain, rest sourced from reference TRBV5-4 and TRBJ1-6, is ETGVTQSPTHLIKTRGQQVTLRCSSQSGHNTVSWYQQALGQGPQFIFQYYREEENGRGNFPPRFSGLQFPNYSSELNVNALELDDSALYLCASSLGLPGSYNSPLHFGNGTRLTVT.

The chain uses TRBV9 and TRBJ1-1; TRBD1 matches at 9 bases. The germline V gene has CDR1 SGDLS and CDR2 YYNGEE. V shed 0 bases and J 2 bases; nucleotides not matched to a gene: 2. This CDR3 has 15 residues. CDR3 sequence: CASSVVDRGNTEAFF. The CDR3 DNA is TGTGCCAGCAGCGTAGTGGACAGGGGAAACACTGAAGCTTTCTTT.

This clone has only one observation. The chain uses TRBV30 and TRBJ2-1; 12 positions match TRBD2. From germline, CDR1 is GTSNPN and CDR2 SVGIG (reference sequence). V was pared by 3 bases and J by 8 bases, with 5 bases of the junction left unmatched. The CDR3 is 14 amino acids. Here the CDR3 DNA reads TGTGCCTGGAGGAGCGGACTAGCGGGGCATGAGCAGTTCTTC. Amino acid sequence: CAWRSGLAGHEQFF.

The J gene is TRBJ1-5, the V gene TRBV14, with a possible D match to TRBD1 (6 bases). V gave up 2 bases and J gave up 10 bases, with 12 bases separating them. Germline assignment: CDR1 SGHDN and CDR2 FVKESK. CDR3 length: 13 residues. The CDR3 spells CASSQNAGEPQHF. In nucleotides, the CDR3 is TGTGCCAGCAGCCAAAATGCAGGGGAACCCCAGCATTTT.

In its sample, this clone was seen once. CDR3 in amino acids: CAVILEIQNIQYF. Written as DNA, the CDR3 is TGTGCCGTCATCCTAGAAATCCAAAACATTCAGTACTTC. The rearrangement links TRBV6-5 to TRBJ2-4; no clear D. V shed 11 bases and J shed 5 bases, with 16 bases lying between them. Germline V gene sequence: CDR1 MNHEY, CDR2 SVGAGI. The CDR3 covers 13 residues.

A word on this clone: Other nucleotide sequences from this sample produce the same CDR3. V usage is TRBV27 and J usage is TRBJ2-1; D ambiguous. The ends were cut back, 5 bases at V and 4 bases at J, with 6 bases in the middle. The CDR3 length is 12 residues. CDR1 is MNHEY, CDR2 SMNVEV, per germline (reference sequence). The CDR3 region has the DNA TGTGCCAGCAGTCCAAATTACAATGAGCAGTTCTTC. Translating it yields CASSPNYNEQFF.

The chain has TRBV2 and TRBJ1-2; no clear D gene. The CDR3 length is 15 residues. V was cut by 7 bases and J by 1 base, with 16 bases left in between. Germline CDR1 is SNHLY and CDR2 is FYNNEI. This chain's CDR3 is CASILYREINYGYTF. DNA of the CDR3: TGTGCCAGCATCTTGTATCGGGAGATTAACTATGGCTACACCTTC.

This clone has just one count. This chain joins TRBV9 and TRBJ2-1, with 9 bases lining up with TRBD1. This CDR3 contains 17 residues. Germline V lookup: CDR1 SGDLS, CDR2 YYNGEE. Trimming at V came to 4 bases and at J to 8 bases, leaving 16 bases not matched to a gene. The CDR3 nucleotides are TGTGCCAGCAGCCCCCGCCCCCCCACAGGGGGCAAGGATGAGCAGTTCTTC. Its protein is CASSPRPPTGGKDEQFF.

V and J are TRBV4-1 and TRBJ2-5; 7 bases are a match to TRBD2. The CDR3 is 16 amino acids. With 0 bases clipped from V and 5 bases from J, the junction kept 9 bases outside the gene matches. CDR1 is MGHRA and CDR2 is YSYEKL in the germline V gene. The CDR3: CASSQEGSGAGETQYF. The CDR3 DNA is TGCGCCAGCAGCCAAGAGGGCAGCGGGGCGGGGGAGACCCAGTACTTC.

The chain has TRBV7-2 and TRBJ2-1; 9 positions match TRBD2. Germline CDR1 and CDR2: SGHTA and FQGNSA. V shed 5 bases, J shed 7 bases, and the junction held 12 bases outside the gene matches. The CDR3 runs to 16 residues. CDR3 protein: CASSLGAGGVWNEQFF. CDR3 in DNA: TGTGCCAGCAGCCTAGGGGCGGGAGGGGTGTGGAATGAGCAGTTCTTC.

The rearrangement uses TRBV2 and TRBJ1-2; 8 bases are a match to TRBD1. Losses at the gene ends were 7 bases for V and 3 bases for J; bases not matched to a gene: 4. The CDR3 loop spans 13 amino acids. The germline V gene has CDR1 SNHLY and CDR2 FYNNEI. The CDR3 DNA is TGTGCCAGCAAGCCGGGACAGGACTATGGCTACACCTTC. Amino acid sequence: CASKPGQDYGYTF.

This rearrangement joins TRBV5-7 to TRBJ1-4, with TRBD1 matching over 11 bases. TRBV5-7 is an open reading frame, and its role is uncertain. J gave up 17 bases and V 4 bases, and 10 bases lay outside the gene matches. The CDR3 loop spans 13 amino acids. As DNA, the CDR3 is TGTGCCAGCAGCCGACCGGGACAGGGGGGAATTTTTTTT. Protein sequence: CASSRPGQGGIFF.

This chain uses TRBV13 with TRBJ1-6; a possible D gene is TRBD1 (5 bases). Germline values: CDR1 PRHDT, CDR2 FYEKMQ (reference sequence). Deletions cut 2 bases from V and 8 bases from J, with 13 bases between. The CDR3 loop spans 15 amino acids. The CDR3 DNA sequence: TGTGCCAGCAGCTTAAGGGGAAATGTGGATTCACCCCTCCACTTT. Encoded protein: CASSLRGNVDSPLHF.

The rearrangement joins TRBV10-3 to TRBJ2-1, with D perhaps matching TRBD2 (6 bases). CDR1 ENHRY and CDR2 SYGVKD come from the germline V gene. V lost 3 bases and J lost 1, with 13 bases in between. This CDR3 has 16 amino acids. The CDR3 loop reads CAISEGREASYNEQFF. The CDR3 DNA reads TGTGCCATCAGTGAAGGGCGGGAAGCGTCCTACAATGAGCAGTTCTTC.

The CDR3 protein is CASSSAGGRNSPLHF. Here the CDR3 DNA reads TGTGCCAGCAGTTCCGCAGGGGGTCGAAATTCACCCCTCCACTTT. This rearrangement joins TRBV6-6 to TRBJ1-6; 7 bases fit TRBD1. The ends lost 4 bases at V and 7 bases at J; junction bases unmatched: 7. CDR1 and CDR2 (germline): MNHNY, SVGAGI (reference sequence). The CDR3 consists of 15 residues.

This clone was seen once. The chain combines TRBV28 with TRBJ1-2, with TRBD1 identical over 9 bases. The trim removed 5 bases at V and 3 bases at J, leaving 7 bases unmatched. Germline V gene lookup returns CDR1 MDHEN and CDR2 SYDVKM. The CDR3 has 15 residues. DNA for the CDR3: TGTGCCAGCAGTCTCCGGGACAGGGCCGACTATGGCTACACCTTC. Its protein is CASSLRDRADYGYTF.

This clone occurred a few times. This chain links TRBV3-1 (or the pseudogene TRBV3-2) with TRBJ1-2; D gene uncertain. The CDR3 has 15 amino acids. Trimming left V 2 bases short and J 4 bases short, with 14 bases between. Germline assignment: CDR1 LGHDT and CDR2 YNNKEL (reference sequence). CDR3 amino acids: CASSQPRVGGYGYTF. In nucleotides, the CDR3 is TGTGCCAGCAGCCAACCGAGGGTGGGTGGCTATGGCTACACCTTC.